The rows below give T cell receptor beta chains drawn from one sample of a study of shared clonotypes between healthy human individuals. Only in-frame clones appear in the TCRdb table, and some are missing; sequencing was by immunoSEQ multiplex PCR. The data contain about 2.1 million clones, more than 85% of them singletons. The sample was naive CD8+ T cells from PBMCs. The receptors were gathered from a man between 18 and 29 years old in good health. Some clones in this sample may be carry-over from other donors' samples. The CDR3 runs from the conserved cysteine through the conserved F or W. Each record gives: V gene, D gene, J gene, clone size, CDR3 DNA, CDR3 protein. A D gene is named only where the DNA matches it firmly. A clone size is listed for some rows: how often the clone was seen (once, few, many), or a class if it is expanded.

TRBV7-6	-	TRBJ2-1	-	TGTGCCAGCAGCCCGCTAGCCGCGGGCAATGAGCAGTTCTTC	CASSPLAAGNEQFF
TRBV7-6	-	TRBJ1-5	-	TGTGCCAGCAGCGAGACAGGAGGTCAGCCCCAGCATTTT	CASSETGGQPQHF
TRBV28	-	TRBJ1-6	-	TGTGCCAGCAGTTTCCTGGGCGGTTCACCCCTCCACTTT	CASSFLGGSPLHF
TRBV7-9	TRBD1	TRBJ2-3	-	TGTGCCAGCAGCTTAGCCAAGACAGGGGGAGGACCAGATACGCAGTATTTT	CASSLAKTGGGPDTQYF
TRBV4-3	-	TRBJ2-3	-	TGCGCCAGCAGCCAAGAGTGGGGACAAACAGATACGCAGTATTTT	CASSQEWGQTDTQYF
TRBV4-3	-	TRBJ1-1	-	TGCGCCAGCAGCCTCGGACTGAACGCTAACACTGAAGCTTTCTTT	CASSLGLNANTEAFF
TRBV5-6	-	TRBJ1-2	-	TGTGCCAGCAGCCTGGGGGGGTATGGCTACACCTTC	CASSLGGYGYTF
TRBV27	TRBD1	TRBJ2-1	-	TGTGCCAGCAGTCGGGTGGACAGGGGGCTATCCTACAATGAGCAGTTCTTC	CASSRVDRGLSYNEQFF
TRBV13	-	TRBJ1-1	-	TGTGCCAGCAGCTTGGCCGGGGGGACTGAAGCTTTCTTT	CASSLAGGTEAFF
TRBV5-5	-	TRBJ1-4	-	TGTGCCAGCAGCCCGGACATGGATAATGAAAAACTGTTTTTT	CASSPDMDNEKLFF
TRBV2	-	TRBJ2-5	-	TGTGCCAGCAAGGCCGGGATAGGAGAGACCCAGTACTTC	CASKAGIGETQYF
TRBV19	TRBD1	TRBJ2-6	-	TGTGCCAGTAGTACGAAGAATCCCGGGACAGGGGTTCGGTCTGGGGCCAACGTCCTGACTTTC	CASSTKNPGTGVRSGANVLTF
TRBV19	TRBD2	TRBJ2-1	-	TGTGCCAGTAGTCCTAGCGGGAGTACCTACAATGAGCAGTTCTTC	CASSPSGSTYNEQFF
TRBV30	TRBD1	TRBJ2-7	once	TGTGCCTGGAGTGTATCCCCGACAGGGGCCTACGAGCAGTACTTC	CAWSVSPTGAYEQYF
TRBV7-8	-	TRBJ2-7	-	TGTGCCAGCAGCACACAGGGAAGCACCTACGAGCAGTACTTC	CASSTQGSTYEQYF
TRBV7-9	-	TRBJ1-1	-	TGTGCCAGCAGCCTCGGACGGGGGATGAACACTGAAGCTTTCTTT	CASSLGRGMNTEAFF
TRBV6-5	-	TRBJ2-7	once	TGTGCCAGCAGTTTTGGACTTGGGGGATACGAGCAGTACTTC	CASSFGLGGYEQYF
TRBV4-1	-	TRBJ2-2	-	TGCGCCAGCAGCCAAGAATACGGGACTCAGAACACCGGGGAGCTGTTTTTT	CASSQEYGTQNTGELFF
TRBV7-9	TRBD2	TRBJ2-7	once	TGTGCCAGCAGCCTGGGGGGCGGGAGGGCGAACGAGCAGTACTTC	CASSLGGGRANEQYF
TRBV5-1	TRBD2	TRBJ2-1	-	TGCGCCAGCAGCTTGGACAGACCTAAACTAGCGGCCTTCCACAATGAGCAGTTCTTC	CASSLDRPKLAAFHNEQFF
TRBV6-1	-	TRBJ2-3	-	TGTGCCAGCAGTGAATGGGACACCCGAGATACGCAGTATTTT	CASSEWDTRDTQYF
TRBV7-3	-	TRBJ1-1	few	TGTGCCAGCAGCGAATCCCCGAACACTGAAGCTTTCTTT	CASSESPNTEAFF
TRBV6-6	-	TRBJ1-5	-	TGTGCCAGCAGTACGAGCAACAATCAGCCCCAGCATTTT	CASSTSNNQPQHF
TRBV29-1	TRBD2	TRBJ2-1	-	TGCAGCGTTCAAAGGACTAGCGGGAGAAATGAGCAGTTCTTC	CSVQRTSGRNEQFF
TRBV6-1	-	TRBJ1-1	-	TGTGCCAATCTCCGCCCGGTGAACACTGAAGCTTTCTTT	CANLRPVNTEAFF
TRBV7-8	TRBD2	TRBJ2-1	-	TGTGCCAGCAGCTATATAGCGGGAAGCTCCTACAATGAGCAGTTCTTC	CASSYIAGSSYNEQFF
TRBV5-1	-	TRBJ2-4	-	TGCGCCAGCAGTTCCGTGGGGAGTCTAGCCAAAAACATTCAGTACTTC	CASSSVGSLAKNIQYF
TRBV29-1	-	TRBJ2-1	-	TGCAGCGTTGAAATGTCGGAGGTCCGGGGTCAAGGTGAGCAGTTCTTC	CSVEMSEVRGQGEQFF
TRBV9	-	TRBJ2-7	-	TGTGCCAGCAGCAACGCGGGAAGTGGGGACGAGCAGTACTTC	CASSNAGSGDEQYF
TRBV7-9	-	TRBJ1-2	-	TGTGCCAGCAGCTTCGGAGAGGCAGGGCCCAACTATGGCTACACCTTC	CASSFGEAGPNYGYTF
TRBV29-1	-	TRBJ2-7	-	TGCAGCGTGAGGGAGGTCTTTGGCCCCTACGAGCAGTACTTC	CSVREVFGPYEQYF
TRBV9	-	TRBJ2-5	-	TGTGCCAGCAGCGTAGGTGACAGCCAAGAGACCCAGTACTTC	CASSVGDSQETQYF
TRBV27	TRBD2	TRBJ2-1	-	TGTGCCAGCAGTTTCCTCTCCTCTGCGGGAGCCGAGCAGTTCTTC	CASSFLSSAGAEQFF
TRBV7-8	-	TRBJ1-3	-	TGTGCCAGCAGCTTAGAAGGGCAACCTGGAAACACCATATATTTT	CASSLEGQPGNTIYF
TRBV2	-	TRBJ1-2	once	TGTGCCGCCACTCGGGGGAACTATGGCTACACCTTC	CAATRGNYGYTF